One sample yielded the 3 T cell receptor beta chains listed below, sequenced in a study of cytomegalovirus exposure and HLA in healthy donors. The PCR had 60 Vbeta and 13 Jbeta primers. Only in-frame clones appear in the TCRdb table, and some are missing; sequencing was by immunoSEQ multiplex PCR. The sample lists around 130,000 clones; about 85% were seen once. The specimen sequenced was PBMCs. These receptors were collected from a boy under 18 in good health and CMV-seronegative.

V and J are TRBV5-1 and TRBJ1-1; D not resolved. The length of the CDR3 is 14 residues. Germline-derived CDR1 and CDR2 are SGHRS and YFSETQ. Trimming took 1 base from V and 8 from J, leaving 15 bases between them. As DNA, the CDR3 is TGCGCCAGCAGCTTGCACGCACTTCAGGTCGAAGCTTTCTTT. It translates to CASSLHALQVEAFF.

The chain uses TRBV19 and TRBJ1-3; possible D gene TRBD1, 6 bases. From germline, CDR1 is LNHDA and CDR2 SQIVND (reference sequence). The length of the CDR3 is 17 residues. With 7 bases removed from V and 0 bases from J, the gap between germline ends came to 19 bases. CDR3 coding DNA: TGTGCCAGTACGGCCACAGGGAGAGGGTTCTCTGGAAACACCATATATTTT. This encodes CASTATGRGFSGNTIYF.

The chain links TRBV30 to TRBJ2-7, with 10 bases aligning to TRBD2. J was trimmed by 0 bases and V by 2 bases; bases with no gene match: 4. CDR3 length: 15 amino acids. CDR1 is GTSNPN, CDR2 SVGIG, per germline (reference sequence). This CDR3 is CAWSTAGGGSYEQYF. CDR3 nucleotide sequence: TGTGCCTGGAGTACAGCGGGGGGGGGCTCCTACGAGCAGTACTTC.